This T cell receptor (beta chain) was identified during a study of blood T cell repertoires in COVID-19. At the level of the study: The United States, Italy and Spain were the sources of the acute and convalescent COVID-19 samples. Sample material is recorded as cDNA or gDNA derived from T cells, B-cell-depleted T cells, or PBMCs.

Authors' data handling: By means of reference gene primer amplification, nucleated cell counts were estimated. Some clones are missing from TCRdb's copy, which holds only in-frame ones; the method was immunoSEQ multiplex PCR. V and J calls plus clone size are reproduced from that table; the DNA served to infer D and trimming. The data show 150,000 to 200,000 clones, around 88% seen once. Germline loops: CDR1 MDHEN, CDR2 SYDVKM. With 4 bases clipped from V and 3 bases from J, the junction kept 11 bases outside the gene matches. There are 16 residues in the CDR3. The specimen sequenced was peripheral blood. The TCR originated in a human donor in a cohort sampled during active COVID-19. The chain couples TRBV28 to TRBJ2-7; TRBD2 matches 8 bases. The CDR3 is CASSSISLREGYEQYF. DNA for the CDR3: TGTGCCAGCAGTTCGATATCCCTCCGGGAGGGCTACGAGCAGTACTTC.